Here is one T cell receptor beta chain with its context. This clone occurred once. It has no known antigen specificity. Base qualities are missing; no much larger clone stands one base away. Focal radiation therapy combined with CTLA-4 blockade (ipilimumab) was tested in patients with chemo-refractory metastatic non-small-cell lung cancer. CDR1 and CDR2 are drawn from the germline V gene (reference sequence): GTSNPN, SVGIG. Including cysteine and phenylalanine, the CDR3 has 13 amino acids. Only CDR3 DNA is held: 39 bases, read in frame from base 1. V loses 3 bases, J loses 1 base, and the germline ends lie 9 bases apart. The entry originates in a study of radiotherapy plus CTLA-4 blockade in lung cancer (dated by TCRdb to the late 2010s). Some background on the complete study: Among enrolled patients, 15% to 20% had an objective response and roughly 31% reached disease control. Paper-wide results and their limitations: After treatment with radiotherapy and ipilimumab, TCR clones that originated in tumors expanded in peripheral blood. Early dynamic changes in blood T cell clones, together with increased serum interferon-beta after radiation, were reported as the strongest predictors of response.

Libraries were made using the immunoSEQ multiplex PCR assay. The table was pulled from immuneACCESS by TCRdb, which kept in-frame rearrangements only. Such tables lose some clones; where checked, under half of the loss comes from unresolved V genes, and the rest has no known cause. Counted in this sample were some 100,000 clones; about four fifths of them appeared once. Approximately 15% of the sample goes to the ten largest clones. This specimen consisted of peripheral blood, obtained from a patient treated with radiotherapy plus ipilimumab. Recombination joined TRBV30 with TRBJ1-1; tentative D gene TRBD1, with 5 bases matching. This TCR was recovered from a human donor with non-small cell lung cancer that progressed on radiotherapy plus ipilimumab. This receptor carries the CDR3 CAWRGTGNTEAFF. The DNA is as follows: TGTGCCTGGAGGGGGACGGGGAACACTGAAGCTTTCTTT.